This T cell receptor (beta chain) comes out of a study of blood T cells in healthy people across ages. This clonotype was picked up a small number of times. PCR was performed a second time for about 7 to 12 cycles using a sample-barcoded 5' primer and a J-beta primer mix. TCRdb called the 5' RACE reads again in MiXCR, with one record for every CDR3 protein. In the table there are around 1,000,000 distinct CDR3 sequences, about two fifths of which are singletons. Input material: blood. The receptor was derived from a man aged 18-30 years in good health.

The CDR3 protein is CASSKNRGTTEAFF. CDR3 bases: TGTGCCAGCAGTAAAAATAGGGGAACCACTGAAGCTTTCTTT. The V call is TRBV6-2 or TRBV6-3, the J call TRBJ1-1, with D perhaps TRBD1 (5 bases). CDR1 is MNHEY and CDR2 is SVGEGT in the germline V gene. The CDR3 consists of 14 residues. The germline V and J ends were trimmed by 5 bases and 4 bases, with 14 bases remaining between them.